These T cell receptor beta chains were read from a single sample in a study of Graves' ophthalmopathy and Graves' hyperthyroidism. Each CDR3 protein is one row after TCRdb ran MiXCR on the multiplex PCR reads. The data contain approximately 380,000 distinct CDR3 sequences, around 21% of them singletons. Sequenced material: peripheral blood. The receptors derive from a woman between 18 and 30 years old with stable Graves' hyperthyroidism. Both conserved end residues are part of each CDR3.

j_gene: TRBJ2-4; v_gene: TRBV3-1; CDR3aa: CASSQAGSNIQYF
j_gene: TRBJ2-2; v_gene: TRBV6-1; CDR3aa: CASSAKTNTGELFF
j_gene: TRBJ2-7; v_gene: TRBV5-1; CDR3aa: CASSPNDRYSYEQYF
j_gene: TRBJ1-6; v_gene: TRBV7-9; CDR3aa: CASSLREASPLHF
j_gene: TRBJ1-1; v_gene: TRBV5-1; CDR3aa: CASSWDGENTEAFF
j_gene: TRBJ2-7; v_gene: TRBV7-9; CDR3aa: CASSSTHFKAYEQYF
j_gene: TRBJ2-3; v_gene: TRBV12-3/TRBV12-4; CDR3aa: CASRPPGQGLDTQYF
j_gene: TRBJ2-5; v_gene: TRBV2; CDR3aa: CASSERGGTQYF
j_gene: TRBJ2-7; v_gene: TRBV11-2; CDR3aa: CASSRQSPGPTYEQYF
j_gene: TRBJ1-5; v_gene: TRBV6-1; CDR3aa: CASSEQGISNQPQHF
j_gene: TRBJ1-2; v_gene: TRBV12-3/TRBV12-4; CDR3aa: CASSLTLRTADYGYTF
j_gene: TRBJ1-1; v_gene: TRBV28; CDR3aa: CASSSYLKEDHPEGFF
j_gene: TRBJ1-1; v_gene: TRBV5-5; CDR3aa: CASSADGMNTEAFF